Listed below are T cell receptor beta chains from one sample, sequenced in a study of T cells in Graves' hyperthyroidism and ophthalmopathy. TCRdb called the multiplex PCR reads again in MiXCR, with one record for every CDR3 protein. The sample shows 640,000 or so distinct CDR3 sequences, 14% of them seen only once. Specimen: blood. These receptors originate from a young woman with Graves' ophthalmopathy. CDR3s include the opening cysteine and the closing phenylalanine or tryptophan. Fields, in order: J gene, V gene, CDR3 protein.

j_call: TRBJ2-1
v_call: TRBV11-2
cdr3_aa: CASSLAGLPVYNEQFF

j_call: TRBJ2-2
v_call: TRBV5-5
cdr3_aa: CASSSWTSGRENTGELFF

j_call: TRBJ2-1
v_call: TRBV30
cdr3_aa: CAWTQGRMGEQFF

j_call: TRBJ1-5
v_call: TRBV5-8
cdr3_aa: CASSLETGARKSNQPQHF

j_call: TRBJ1-5
v_call: TRBV7-2
cdr3_aa: CASSFGGFQPQHF

j_call: TRBJ2-2
v_call: TRBV9
cdr3_aa: CASSEYSGELFF

j_call: TRBJ2-3
v_call: TRBV6-5
cdr3_aa: CASSYSDRYTDTQYF

j_call: TRBJ2-2
v_call: TRBV20-1
cdr3_aa: CSARGLAGVSTGELFF

j_call: TRBJ1-6
v_call: TRBV20-1
cdr3_aa: CSARWGRGRSPLHF

j_call: TRBJ1-1
v_call: TRBV2
cdr3_aa: CAAGTEAFF

j_call: TRBJ2-3
v_call: TRBV28
cdr3_aa: CASSPTRLGGRGHPTQYF

j_call: TRBJ2-7
v_call: TRBV4-1
cdr3_aa: CASSQGGASGVREQYF

j_call: TRBJ2-1
v_call: TRBV18
cdr3_aa: CASSPPVGGGGQNNEQFF

j_call: TRBJ1-5
v_call: TRBV4-1
cdr3_aa: CASSQDPGAVLQPQHF

j_call: TRBJ2-2
v_call: TRBV3-1
cdr3_aa: CASSQAGWTGELFF

j_call: TRBJ1-3
v_call: TRBV18
cdr3_aa: CASSPGDISGNTIYF

j_call: TRBJ2-1
v_call: TRBV12-3/TRBV12-4
cdr3_aa: CASSTGLAGYEQFF

j_call: TRBJ2-7
v_call: TRBV6-1
cdr3_aa: CASNPIDGTRDYEQYF

j_call: TRBJ1-4
v_call: TRBV27
cdr3_aa: CASSLQGARANEKLFF

j_call: TRBJ2-5
v_call: TRBV30
cdr3_aa: CAWSVSVTGGAETQYF

j_call: TRBJ2-1
v_call: TRBV6-1
cdr3_aa: CASRARGIYNEQFF

j_call: TRBJ1-1
v_call: TRBV6-1
cdr3_aa: CASSTGQGGLGTEAFF

j_call: TRBJ2-3
v_call: TRBV4-3
cdr3_aa: CASSQSLRVRPSTDTQYF

j_call: TRBJ1-5
v_call: TRBV6-1
cdr3_aa: CASRARVYSNQPQHF

j_call: TRBJ2-7
v_call: TRBV28
cdr3_aa: CASRFGTGPREQYF

j_call: TRBJ2-1
v_call: TRBV10-3
cdr3_aa: CAISERGQGNEQFF

j_call: TRBJ2-1
v_call: TRBV24-1
cdr3_aa: CATSDTSLQGYEQFF

j_call: TRBJ2-7
v_call: TRBV6-1
cdr3_aa: CASGVSLEYEQYF

j_call: TRBJ2-1
v_call: TRBV14
cdr3_aa: CASSQDTSGRNNEQSF

j_call: TRBJ2-3
v_call: TRBV12-5
cdr3_aa: CASGLVGTGLSTDTQYF

j_call: TRBJ2-7
v_call: TRBV20-1
cdr3_aa: CSARPILDRGFPYEQYF

j_call: TRBJ2-1
v_call: TRBV20-1
cdr3_aa: CSARDYRTPGNEQFF

j_call: TRBJ1-3
v_call: TRBV12-3/TRBV12-4
cdr3_aa: CASRDPGGASGNTIYF

j_call: TRBJ1-2
v_call: TRBV4-1
cdr3_aa: CASSQHRGAGYTF

j_call: TRBJ1-1
v_call: TRBV20-1
cdr3_aa: CNARPGGTEEAFF

j_call: TRBJ1-2
v_call: TRBV20-1
cdr3_aa: CSAAGGNYGYTF

j_call: TRBJ1-5
v_call: TRBV4-1
cdr3_aa: CASSLSADSNQPQHF

j_call: TRBJ2-2
v_call: TRBV25-1
cdr3_aa: CASSEWAQGQGVYRELFF

j_call: TRBJ1-1
v_call: TRBV6-1
cdr3_aa: CASSYARTSNTEAFF

j_call: TRBJ2-1
v_call: TRBV27
cdr3_aa: CASRDPFRASGNEQFF

j_call: TRBJ2-7
v_call: TRBV12-3/TRBV12-4
cdr3_aa: CASSLEGRSGEQYF

j_call: TRBJ2-3
v_call: TRBV7-9
cdr3_aa: CASSYRAGRTDTQYF

j_call: TRBJ2-3
v_call: TRBV3-1
cdr3_aa: CASSQSWGTDTQYF

j_call: TRBJ2-1
v_call: TRBV7-3
cdr3_aa: CASSSSGIDNEQFF

j_call: TRBJ2-5
v_call: TRBV30
cdr3_aa: CAWSPGLAGYQETQYF

j_call: TRBJ1-5
v_call: TRBV20-1
cdr3_aa: CSARSRAAGQPQHF

j_call: TRBJ2-1
v_call: TRBV11-2
cdr3_aa: CASSPGLAGGGKQFF

j_call: TRBJ2-1
v_call: TRBV19
cdr3_aa: CASSIGTSGINEQFF

j_call: TRBJ1-6
v_call: TRBV27
cdr3_aa: CASSFTDSYNSPLHF

j_call: TRBJ1-2
v_call: TRBV28
cdr3_aa: CASTGLDYGYTF